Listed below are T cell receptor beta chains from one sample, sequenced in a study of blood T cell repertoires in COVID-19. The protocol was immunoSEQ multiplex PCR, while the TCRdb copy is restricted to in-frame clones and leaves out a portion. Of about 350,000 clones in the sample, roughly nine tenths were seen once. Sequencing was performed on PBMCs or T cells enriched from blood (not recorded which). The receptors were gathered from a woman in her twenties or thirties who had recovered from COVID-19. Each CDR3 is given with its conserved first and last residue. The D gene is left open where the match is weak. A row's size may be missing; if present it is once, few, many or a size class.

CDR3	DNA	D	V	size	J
CAWSVRGDTNQPQHF	TGTGCCTGGAGTGTACGGGGGGATACGAATCAGCCCCAGCATTTT	-	TRBV30	-	TRBJ1-5
CASSRGTEAFF	TGCGCCAGCAGTCGCGGGACTGAAGCTTTCTTT	-	TRBV10-1	-	TRBJ1-1
CATQRGRGRWGTDTQYF	TGTGCCACTCAGCGGGGCAGGGGGCGGTGGGGCACAGATACGCAGTATTTT	-	TRBV19	-	TRBJ2-3
CASSLDLAVWDEQYF	TGTGCCAGCAGCTTAGACCTAGCGGTGTGGGACGAGCAGTACTTC	TRBD2	TRBV7-2	-	TRBJ2-7
CASSIGSTPANYGYTF	TGTGCCAGTAGTATTGGGTCGACACCAGCTAACTATGGCTACACCTTC	-	TRBV19	once	TRBJ1-2
CASSFISPGGQPQHF	TGTGCCAGCAGCTTTATCAGCCCCGGAGGTCAGCCCCAGCATTTT	-	TRBV6-5	-	TRBJ1-5
CASSYQGNTEAFF	TGTGCCAGCAGTTATCAGGGGAACACTGAAGCTTTCTTT	-	TRBV6-5	-	TRBJ1-1
CASNLDTGGNTGELFF	TGTGCCAGCAACCTAGACACAGGGGGAAACACCGGGGAGCTGTTTTTT	TRBD1	TRBV2	-	TRBJ2-2
CASTPRQATLNTEAFF	TGTGCCAGTACCCCCCGACAGGCGACCCTGAACACTGAAGCTTTCTTT	-	TRBV19	-	TRBJ1-1
CASSPSGGQAKNIQYF	TGTGCCAGTAGTCCTTCGGGAGGGCAAGCCAAAAACATTCAGTACTTC	TRBD2	TRBV19	-	TRBJ2-4
CASEPNRGGGYTF	TGTGCCAGCGAGCCTAACAGGGGGGGCGGCTACACCTTC	TRBD1	TRBV2	once	TRBJ1-2
CASSPGTGGANNYGYTF	TGTGCCAGCAGCCCCGGGACAGGGGGAGCCAACAACTATGGCTACACCTTC	TRBD1	TRBV14	once	TRBJ1-2
CASSPQQGNTEAFF	TGTGCCAGCAGCCCCCAACAGGGAAACACTGAAGCTTTCTTT	-	TRBV7-2	-	TRBJ1-1
CASSLWAPLRQGGEQYF	TGTGCCAGCAGTTTATGGGCCCCTCTCAGGCAGGGAGGGGAGCAGTACTTC	TRBD2	TRBV27	-	TRBJ2-7
CSVVTSSGNTIYF	TGCAGCGTTGTAACCAGCTCTGGAAACACCATATATTTT	-	TRBV29-1	-	TRBJ1-3
CASSPGTSSAGELFF	TGTGCCAGCAGCCCCGGGACTAGCTCGGCCGGGGAGCTGTTTTTT	TRBD2	TRBV5-8	-	TRBJ2-2
CASSSGQTDGYTF	TGTGCCAGCTCATCCGGACAGACGGATGGCTACACCTTC	-	TRBV18	-	TRBJ1-2
CASSYRRQVSSYEQYF	TGTGCCAGCAGTTACCGGAGACAGGTCAGCTCCTACGAGCAGTACTTC	-	TRBV27	-	TRBJ2-7
CASSQDQGSGGAQETQYF	TGTGCCAGCAGCCAAGACCAAGGTAGCGGGGGGGCCCAGGAGACCCAGTACTTC	TRBD2	TRBV3-1/TRBV3-2	once	TRBJ2-5
CASSPPNRDNEQFF	TGTGCCAGCTCACCTCCGAACAGGGACAATGAGCAGTTCTTC	-	TRBV18	once	TRBJ2-1
CASSPPLPYGYTF	TGTGCCAGCAGTCCTCCCCTCCCCTATGGCTACACCTTC	-	TRBV28	-	TRBJ1-2
CASSVGPPTGGWDTQYF	TGTGCCAGCAGCGTAGGCCCCCCGACAGGGGGTTGGGATACGCAGTATTTT	TRBD1	TRBV9	-	TRBJ2-3
CASSDVGIRQPQHF	TGTGCCAGCAGTGATGTCGGGATAAGGCAGCCCCAGCATTTT	-	TRBV2	-	TRBJ1-5
CASSPAGPEAFF	TGTGCCAGCTCACCGGCAGGGCCGGAAGCTTTCTTT	-	TRBV18	-	TRBJ1-1
CASSLGDRGANPLHF	TGTGCCAGCAGCTTAGGAGACAGGGGGGCAAATCCCCTCCACTTT	TRBD1	TRBV7-2	few	TRBJ1-6
CASSLGGGTYEQYF	TGTGCCAGCAGCTTAGGTGGCGGGACCTACGAGCAGTACTTC	-	TRBV11-2	once	TRBJ2-7
CASSLGTGGYLFF	TGCGCCAGCAGCTTGGGGACAGGGGGCTATCTGTTTTTT	TRBD1	TRBV5-1	few	TRBJ1-4
CASSLKTGQNEKLFF	TGTGCCAGCAGCTTGAAGACAGGACAGAATGAAAAACTGTTTTTT	-	TRBV5-4	-	TRBJ1-4
CASSFTGRDTGELFF	TGCGCCAGCAGCTTTACAGGGAGGGACACCGGGGAGCTGTTTTTT	-	TRBV5-1	-	TRBJ2-2
CASSGEWTVNTEAFF	TGTGCCAGTAGTGGAGAATGGACAGTGAACACTGAAGCTTTCTTT	-	TRBV19	-	TRBJ1-1
CASSYTGQGEGSPLHF	TGTGCCAGCAGTTATACCGGACAGGGTGAGGGTTCACCCCTCCACTTT	TRBD1	TRBV6-5	-	TRBJ1-6
CASSRRTGSGNTIYF	TGTGCCAGCAGCCGACGGACAGGGTCAGGAAACACCATATATTTT	TRBD1	TRBV5-4	-	TRBJ1-3
CASSSTTGYNSPLHF	TGCGCCAGCAGCTCGACGACAGGGTATAATTCACCCCTCCACTTT	TRBD1	TRBV5-1	few	TRBJ1-6
CASSLGPDQPQHF	TGTGCCAGCAGTTTAGGTCCGGATCAGCCCCAGCATTTT	-	TRBV12-3/TRBV12-4	-	TRBJ1-5
CASSLGNSNTEAFF	TGTGCCAGCAGCTTAGGTAATTCGAACACTGAAGCTTTCTTT	-	TRBV11-3	-	TRBJ1-1
CASSLARKGGGYGYTF	TGCGCCAGCAGCTTGGCCAGGAAAGGGGGCGGCTATGGCTACACCTTC	TRBD1	TRBV5-1	-	TRBJ1-2
CASSPAQGNQPQHF	TGTGCCAGCTCACCGGCGCAGGGCAATCAGCCCCAGCATTTT	-	TRBV18	once	TRBJ1-5